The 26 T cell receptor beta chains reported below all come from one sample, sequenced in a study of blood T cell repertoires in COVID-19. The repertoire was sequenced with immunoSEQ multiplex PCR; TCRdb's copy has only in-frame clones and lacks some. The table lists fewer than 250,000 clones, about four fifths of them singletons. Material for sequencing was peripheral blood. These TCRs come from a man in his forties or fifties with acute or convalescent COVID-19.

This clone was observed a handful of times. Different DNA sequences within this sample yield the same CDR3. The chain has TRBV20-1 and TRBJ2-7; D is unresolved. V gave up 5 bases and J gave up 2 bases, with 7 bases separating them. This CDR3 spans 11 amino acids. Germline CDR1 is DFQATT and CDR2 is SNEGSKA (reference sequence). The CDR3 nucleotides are TGCAGTGCTTTAGAGGCCTACGAGCAGTACTTC. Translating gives CSALEAYEQYF.

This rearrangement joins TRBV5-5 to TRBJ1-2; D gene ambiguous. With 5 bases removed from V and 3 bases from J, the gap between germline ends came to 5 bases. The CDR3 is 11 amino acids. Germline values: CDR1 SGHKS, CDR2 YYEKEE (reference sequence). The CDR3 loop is CASSPDYGYTF. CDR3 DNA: TGTGCCAGCAGTCCTGACTATGGCTACACCTTC.

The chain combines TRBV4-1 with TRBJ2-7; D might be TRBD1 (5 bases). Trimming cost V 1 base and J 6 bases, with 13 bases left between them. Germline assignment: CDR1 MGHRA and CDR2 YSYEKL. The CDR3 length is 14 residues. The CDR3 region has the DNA TGCGCCAGCAGCCAAGCGGGCCGAAGGGGCGAGCAGTACTTC. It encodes CASSQAGRRGEQYF.

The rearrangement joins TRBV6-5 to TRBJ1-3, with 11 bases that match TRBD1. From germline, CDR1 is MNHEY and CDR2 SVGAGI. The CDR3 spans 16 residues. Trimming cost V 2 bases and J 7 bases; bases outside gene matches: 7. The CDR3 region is CASSYLGTGGANTIYF. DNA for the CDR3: TGTGCCAGCAGTTACCTCGGGACAGGGGGAGCGAACACCATATATTTT.

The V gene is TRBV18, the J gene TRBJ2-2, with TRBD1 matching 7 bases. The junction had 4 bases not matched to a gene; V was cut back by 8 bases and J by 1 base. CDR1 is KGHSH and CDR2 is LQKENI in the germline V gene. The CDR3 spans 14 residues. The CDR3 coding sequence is TGTGCCAGCATGGGACAGCAGAACACCGGGGAGCTGTTTTTT. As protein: CASMGQQNTGELFF.

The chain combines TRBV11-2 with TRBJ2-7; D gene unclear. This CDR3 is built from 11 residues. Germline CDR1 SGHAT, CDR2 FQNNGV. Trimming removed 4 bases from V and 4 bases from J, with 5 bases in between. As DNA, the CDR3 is TGTGCCAGCAGCTCTATTTACGAGCAGTACTTC. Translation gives CASSSIYEQYF.

The CDR3 DNA reads TGTGCCAGTAGTTTCACTAGCGGGAGGGCCGACATCTACGAGCAGTACTTC. Its translation: CASSFTSGRADIYEQYF. V is TRBV19 and J is TRBJ2-7; 13 bases are a match to TRBD2. The V segment lost 5 bases and the J segment 3 bases; nucleotides outside the gene matches: 10. This CDR3 contains 17 residues. The germline CDR1 and CDR2 sequences are LNHDA and SQIVND (reference sequence).

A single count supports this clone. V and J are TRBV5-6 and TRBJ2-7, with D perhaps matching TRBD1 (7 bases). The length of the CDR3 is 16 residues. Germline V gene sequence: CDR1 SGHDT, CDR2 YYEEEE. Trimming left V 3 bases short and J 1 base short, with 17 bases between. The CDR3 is CASSSGGKRGSYEQYF. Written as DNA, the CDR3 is TGTGCCAGCAGCTCAGGGGGGAAACGGGGATCCTACGAGCAGTACTTC.

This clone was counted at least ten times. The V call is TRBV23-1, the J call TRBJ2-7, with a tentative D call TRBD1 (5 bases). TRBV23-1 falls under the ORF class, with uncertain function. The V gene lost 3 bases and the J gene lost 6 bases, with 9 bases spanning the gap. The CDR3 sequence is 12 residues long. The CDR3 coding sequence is TGCGCCAGCAGTCACACAGGTTGCGAGCAGTACTTC. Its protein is CASSHTGCEQYF.

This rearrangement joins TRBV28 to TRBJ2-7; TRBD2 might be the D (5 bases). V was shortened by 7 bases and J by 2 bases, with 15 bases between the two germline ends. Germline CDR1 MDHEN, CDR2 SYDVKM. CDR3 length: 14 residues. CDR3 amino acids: CASTQEREPYEQYF. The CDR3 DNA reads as TGTGCCAGCACCCAGGAGAGGGAGCCCTACGAGCAGTACTTC.

Here the CDR3 DNA reads TGTGCCAGCAGCGTAGCAGGGACTACTAATGAGCAGTTCTTC. The encoded protein is CASSVAGTTNEQFF. The V and J genes are TRBV9 and TRBJ2-1, with 7 bases aligning to TRBD2. V gave up 0 bases and J gave up 7 bases; unmatched junction bases: 4. There are 14 residues in the CDR3. CDR1 SGDLS and CDR2 YYNGEE come from the germline V gene. Filled out from reference TRBV9 and TRBJ2-1, the complete variable domain reads DSGVTQTPKHLITATGQRVTLRCSPRSGDLSVYWYQQSLDQGLQFLIQYYNGEERAKGNILERFSAQQFPDLHSELNLSSLELGDSALYFCASSVAGTTNEQFFGPGTRLTVL.

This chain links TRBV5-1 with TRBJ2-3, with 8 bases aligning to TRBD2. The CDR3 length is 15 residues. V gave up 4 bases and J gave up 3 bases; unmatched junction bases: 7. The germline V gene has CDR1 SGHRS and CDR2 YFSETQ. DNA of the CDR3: TGCGCCAGCAGCCCCAGCGGGAGACGTACAGATACGCAGTATTTT. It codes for CASSPSGRRTDTQYF. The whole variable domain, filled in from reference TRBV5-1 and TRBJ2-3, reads KAGVTQTPRYLIKTRGQQVTLSCSPISGHRSVSWYQQTPGQGLQFLFEYFSETQRNKGNFPGRFSGRQFSNSRSEMNVSTLELGDSALYLCASSPSGRRTDTQYFGPGTRLTVL.

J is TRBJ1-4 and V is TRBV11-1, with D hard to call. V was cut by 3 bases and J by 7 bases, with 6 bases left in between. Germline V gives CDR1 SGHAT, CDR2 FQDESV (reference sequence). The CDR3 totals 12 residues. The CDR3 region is CASSFNGEKLFF. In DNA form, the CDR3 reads TGTGCCAGCAGCTTTAACGGTGAAAAACTGTTTTTT.

CDR3 residues: CASSPDRESYEQYF. The CDR3 nucleotides are TGTGCCAGCAGCCCGGACAGGGAGAGCTACGAGCAGTACTTC. The chain uses TRBV28 and TRBJ2-7; 8 nucleotides align to TRBD1. The CDR3 extends over 14 amino acids. The V segment lost 6 bases and the J segment 3 bases; nucleotides outside the gene matches: 7. Germline CDR1 is MDHEN and CDR2 is SYDVKM.

This CDR3 is CASSVTGGGGNTEAFF. CDR3 DNA sequence: TGTGCCAGCAGCGTTACAGGGGGCGGAGGAAACACTGAAGCTTTCTTT. The rearrangement uses TRBV7-9 and TRBJ1-1, with 9 bases aligning to TRBD1. The CDR3 covers 16 residues. V lost 5 bases to trimming and J lost 2 bases; unmatched junction nucleotides: 9. Germline V gives CDR1 SEHNR, CDR2 FQNEAQ (reference sequence).

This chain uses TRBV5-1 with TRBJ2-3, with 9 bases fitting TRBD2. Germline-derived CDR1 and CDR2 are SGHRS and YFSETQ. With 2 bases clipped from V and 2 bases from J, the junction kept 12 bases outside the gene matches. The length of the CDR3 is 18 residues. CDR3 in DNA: TGCGCCAGCAGCTTCGGGCGGGGGGGCTCATTATTCACAGATACGCAGTATTTT. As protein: CASSFGRGGSLFTDTQYF.

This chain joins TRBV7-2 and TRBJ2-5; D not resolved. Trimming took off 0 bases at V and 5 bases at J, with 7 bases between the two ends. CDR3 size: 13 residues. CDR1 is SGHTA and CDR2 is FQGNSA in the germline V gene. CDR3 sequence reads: CASSLASYETQYF. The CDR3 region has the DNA TGTGCCAGCAGCTTAGCTTCCTATGAGACCCAGTACTTC. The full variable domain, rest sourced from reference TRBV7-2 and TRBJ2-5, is GAGVSQSPSNKVTEKGKDVELRCDPISGHTALYWYRQSLGQGLEFLIYFQGNSAPDKSGLPSDRFSAERTGGSVSTLTIQRTQQEDSAVYLCASSLASYETQYFGPGTRLLVL.

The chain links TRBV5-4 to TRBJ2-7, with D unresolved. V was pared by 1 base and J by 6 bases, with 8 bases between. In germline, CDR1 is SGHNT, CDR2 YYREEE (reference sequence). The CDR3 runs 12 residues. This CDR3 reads CASSLSGAEQYF. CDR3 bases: TGTGCCAGCAGCTTGTCGGGTGCCGAGCAGTACTTC.

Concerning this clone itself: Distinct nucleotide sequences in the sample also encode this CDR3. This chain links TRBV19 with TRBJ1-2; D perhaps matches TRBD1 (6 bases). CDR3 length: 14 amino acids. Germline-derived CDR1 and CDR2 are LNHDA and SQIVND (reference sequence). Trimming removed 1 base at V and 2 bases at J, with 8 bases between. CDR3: CASSIGTENYGYTF. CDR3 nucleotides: TGTGCCAGTAGTATAGGGACAGAAAACTATGGCTACACCTTC.

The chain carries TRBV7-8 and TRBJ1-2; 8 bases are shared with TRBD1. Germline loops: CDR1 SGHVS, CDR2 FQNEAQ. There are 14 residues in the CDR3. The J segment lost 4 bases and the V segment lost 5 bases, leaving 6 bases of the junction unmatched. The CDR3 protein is CASSHRQGSYGYTF. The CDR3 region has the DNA TGTGCCAGCAGCCATAGACAGGGGAGCTATGGCTACACCTTC.

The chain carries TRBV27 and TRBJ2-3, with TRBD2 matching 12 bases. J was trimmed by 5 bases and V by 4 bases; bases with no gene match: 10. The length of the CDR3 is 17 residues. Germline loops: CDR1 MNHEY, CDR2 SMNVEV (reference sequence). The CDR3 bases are TGTGCCAGCAGTTCGACCCGGACTAGCGGGATGAGAGATACGCAGTATTTT. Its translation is CASSSTRTSGMRDTQYF.

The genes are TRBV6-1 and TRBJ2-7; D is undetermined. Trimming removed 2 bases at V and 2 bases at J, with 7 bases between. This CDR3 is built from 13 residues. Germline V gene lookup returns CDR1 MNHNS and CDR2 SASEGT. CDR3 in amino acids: CASSEISPYEQYF. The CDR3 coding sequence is TGTGCCAGCAGTGAAATTAGCCCCTACGAGCAGTACTTC.

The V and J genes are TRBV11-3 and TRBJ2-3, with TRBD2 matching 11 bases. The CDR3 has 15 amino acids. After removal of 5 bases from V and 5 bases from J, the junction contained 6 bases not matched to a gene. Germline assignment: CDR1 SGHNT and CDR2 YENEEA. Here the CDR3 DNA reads TGTGCCAGCAGCCTAACTAGCGGGAGAATAGATACGCAGTATTTT. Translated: CASSLTSGRIDTQYF.

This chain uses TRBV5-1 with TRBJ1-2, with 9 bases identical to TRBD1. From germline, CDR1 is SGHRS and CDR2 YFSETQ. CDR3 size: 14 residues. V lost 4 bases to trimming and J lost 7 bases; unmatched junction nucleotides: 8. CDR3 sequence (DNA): TGCGCCAGCAGCGCGCGGGACAGGGTTACTGGCTACACCTTC. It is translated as CASSARDRVTGYTF.

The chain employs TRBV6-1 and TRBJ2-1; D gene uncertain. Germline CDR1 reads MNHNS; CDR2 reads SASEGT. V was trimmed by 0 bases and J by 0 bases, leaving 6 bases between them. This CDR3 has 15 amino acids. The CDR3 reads CASSEASSSYNEQFF. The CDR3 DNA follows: TGTGCCAGCAGTGAAGCTAGTAGCTCCTACAATGAGCAGTTCTTC.

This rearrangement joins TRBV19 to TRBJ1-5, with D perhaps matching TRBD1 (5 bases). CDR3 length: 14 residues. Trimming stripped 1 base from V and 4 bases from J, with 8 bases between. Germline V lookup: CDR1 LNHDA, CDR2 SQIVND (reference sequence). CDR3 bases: TGTGCCAGTAGTATAGGCAGGGCGAATCAGCCCCAGCATTTT. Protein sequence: CASSIGRANQPQHF.